This passage covers 26 T cell receptor beta chains from one sample sequenced in a study of cytomegalovirus exposure and HLA in healthy donors. PCR employed 60 Vbeta and 13 Jbeta primers. The table came from immunoSEQ multiplex PCR; TCRdb's copy has only in-frame clones and leaves some out. The sample lists around 120,000 clones, about 73% occurring once. The sample taken for sequencing was PBMCs. Receptors were obtained from a woman in her thirties or forties in good health and CMV-seropositive.

This sequence joins TRBV10-2 and TRBJ2-5; a weak D match, TRBD1 (6 bases). The germline V gene has CDR1 WSHSY and CDR2 SAAADI. V gave up 3 bases and J gave up 0 bases, with 8 bases separating them. The CDR3 contains 14 residues. The CDR3 reads CASSDQGNQETQYF. The CDR3 DNA reads TGCGCCAGCAGTGATCAGGGGAACCAAGAGACCCAGTACTTC.

The J gene is TRBJ2-5, the V gene TRBV9; TRBD2 agrees at 7 bases. The CDR3 has 16 residues. Unmatched junction bases numbered 12, after V lost 0 bases and J lost 7 bases. CDR1 SGDLS and CDR2 YYNGEE come from the germline V gene. CDR3 in amino acids: CASSVEAERGRRTQYF. The DNA of the CDR3 is TGTGCCAGCAGCGTAGAGGCCGAGCGGGGTCGGCGGACCCAGTACTTC.

The chain is built from TRBV6-5 and TRBJ2-7; D is perhaps TRBD1 (6 bases). Germline V gives CDR1 MNHEY, CDR2 SVGAGI. CDR3 length: 13 amino acids. V was shortened by 3 bases and J by 10 bases, with 16 bases between the two germline ends. The CDR3 protein is CASSYAQGLGQYF. The CDR3 bases are TGTGCCAGCAGTTATGCACAGGGCCTGGGACAGTACTTC.

This clone was counted a single time. This rearrangement joins TRBV5-6 to TRBJ2-2; no firm D call. The CDR3 loop spans 13 amino acids. Trimming shortened V by 3 bases and J by 6 bases, and 9 bases separated the two germline ends. Germline CDR1 is SGHDT and CDR2 is YYEEEE. In DNA form, the CDR3 reads TGTGCCAGCAGCTCCGAGTGGTCCGGGGAGCTGTTTTTT. It translates to CASSSEWSGELFF.

This clone was detected only a few times. The gene calls are TRBV9 and TRBJ1-1; D not resolved. The length of the CDR3 is 11 residues. With 3 bases removed from V and 5 bases from J, the gap between germline ends came to 5 bases. Germline loops: CDR1 SGDLS, CDR2 YYNGEE. This CDR3 reads CASSGGTEAFF. For the CDR3, the DNA is TGTGCCAGCAGCGGAGGAACTGAAGCTTTCTTT.

The chain carries TRBV7-2 and TRBJ1-2; D gene ambiguous. Trimming pared 1 base from V and 7 bases from J, leaving 13 bases between. Germline loops: CDR1 SGHTA, CDR2 FQGNSA. The CDR3 sequence is 14 residues long. This CDR3 is CASSLGQEGSGYTF. The CDR3 DNA sequence: TGTGCCAGCAGCTTAGGTCAGGAGGGTAGTGGCTACACCTTC.

The chain recombines TRBV11-2 with TRBJ1-2; no reliable D call. Trimming stripped 0 bases from V and 2 bases from J, with 7 bases between. The CDR3 runs 14 residues. Germline-derived CDR1 and CDR2 are SGHAT and FQNNGV. The CDR3 DNA follows: TGTGCCAGCAGCTTAGACCCACAGAACTATGGCTACACCTTC. As protein: CASSLDPQNYGYTF.

The DNA of the CDR3 is TGTGCCAGCAGTTTATACGACAGAGCCCACGAGCAGTACTTC. Translating it yields CASSLYDRAHEQYF. This chain links TRBV27 with TRBJ2-7, with D possibly matching TRBD1 (5 bases). Trimming took off 1 base at V and 5 bases at J, with 12 bases between the two ends. This CDR3 has 14 residues. Germline V gene sequence: CDR1 MNHEY, CDR2 SMNVEV (reference sequence).

There are a few counts of this clone. The sample holds other DNA sequences that translate to the same CDR3. This chain uses TRBV15 with TRBJ1-2; tentatively, D is TRBD1 (5 bases). Trimming removed 0 bases at V and 4 bases at J, with 9 bases between. CDR1 is LNHNV and CDR2 is YYDKDF in the germline V gene (reference sequence). The CDR3 has 14 residues. This CDR3 is CATSRDRGSYGYTF. The CDR3 DNA follows: TGTGCCACCAGCAGAGATCGGGGGAGCTATGGCTACACCTTC.

The genes are TRBV10-3 and TRBJ1-4; D perhaps matches TRBD1 (6 bases). Germline loops: CDR1 ENHRY, CDR2 SYGVKD. CDR3 size: 13 residues. Trimming shortened V by 6 bases and J by 4 bases, and 9 bases separated the two germline ends. CDR3 amino acids: CAIRDSLNEKLFF. The CDR3 DNA reads TGTGCCATCAGGGACAGCCTTAATGAAAAACTGTTTTTT.

In its sample, this clone was seen once. This sequence joins TRBV7-7 and TRBJ2-7; no firm D call. Germline V CDR1 and CDR2: SSHAT, FNYEAQ (reference sequence). The CDR3 length is 14 residues. The ends were cut back, 2 bases at V and 0 bases at J, with 8 bases in the middle. CDR3 DNA sequence: TGTGCCAGCAGCTTAAGCCCGAGCTCCTACGAGCAGTACTTC. It codes for CASSLSPSSYEQYF.

The V and J genes are TRBV4-3 and TRBJ2-3; possibly TRBD2 for D (6 bases). Trimming removed 4 bases from V and 0 bases from J, with 11 bases in between. Germline CDR1 is LGHNA and CDR2 is YSLEER. The CDR3 totals 15 residues. The CDR3 loop reads CASSPGDWSTDTQYF. The CDR3 bases are TGCGCCAGCAGCCCCGGGGACTGGAGCACAGATACGCAGTATTTT.

The rearrangement uses TRBV19 and TRBJ1-1, with a tentative D call TRBD1 (6 bases). V lost 5 bases to trimming and J lost 4 bases, with 11 bases between them. From germline, CDR1 is LNHDA and CDR2 SQIVND (reference sequence). The CDR3 covers 13 residues. The CDR3 nucleotides are TGTGCCAGTAGTTACAGGGTACCCACTGAAGCTTTCTTT. Residues: CASSYRVPTEAFF.

The J gene is TRBJ1-1, the V gene TRBV6-5; maybe TRBD1 (6 bases). The CDR3 runs 12 residues. Germline V gene data show CDR1 as MNHEY and CDR2 as SVGAGI. The germline V and J ends were trimmed by 5 bases and 6 bases, with 10 bases remaining between them. CDR3 sequence: CASSTGWAEAFF. The CDR3 DNA is TGTGCCAGCAGTACAGGGTGGGCTGAAGCTTTCTTT.

The chain combines TRBV18 with TRBJ2-1; 11 nucleotides line up with TRBD1. V lost 1 base to trimming and J lost 9 bases; unmatched junction nucleotides: 11. The CDR3 covers 17 residues. The germline CDR1 and CDR2 sequences are KGHSH and LQKENI. The CDR3 region has the DNA TGTGCCAGCTCACCACAACCGGGACAGGGGGGAATTGGTGAGCAGTTCTTC. Its translation: CASSPQPGQGGIGEQFF.

The J gene is TRBJ1-1, the V gene TRBV7-8; D possibly corresponds to TRBD1 (6 bases). Germline V gene sequence: CDR1 SGHVS, CDR2 FQNEAQ. Trimming left V 3 bases short and J 5 bases short, with 13 bases between. The CDR3 loop spans 14 amino acids. CDR3 loop: CASSFTGQGTEAFF. The CDR3 nucleotides are TGTGCCAGCAGCTTTACAGGGCAGGGTACTGAAGCTTTCTTT.

The rearrangement uses TRBV6-6 and TRBJ1-5; weak D call: TRBD1 (5 bases). V was clipped by 6 bases and J by 4 bases, with 10 bases between them. Germline CDR1 is MNHNY and CDR2 is SVGAGI (reference sequence). The CDR3 is made up of 13 amino acids. The DNA for the CDR3 is TGTGCCAGCAGAGACCCAGGGAATCAGCCCCAGCATTTT. It yields the protein CASRDPGNQPQHF.

This clone was observed a few times. The chain couples TRBV5-1 to TRBJ1-1; 8 nucleotides align to TRBD1. Looked up from germline, CDR1 is SGHRS and CDR2 is YFSETQ. The CDR3 spans 13 residues. The ends lost 4 bases at V and 7 bases at J; junction bases unmatched: 6. In DNA form, the CDR3 reads TGCGCCAGCAGCCCGGGACAGGAGGTTGAAGCTTTCTTT. This encodes CASSPGQEVEAFF.

This sequence joins TRBV7-2 and TRBJ1-4; D uncertain. CDR1 SGHTA and CDR2 FQGNSA come from the germline V gene. Trimming took 2 bases from V and 5 from J, leaving 6 bases between them. CDR3 length equals 13 residues. The CDR3 spells CASSLTRNEKLFF. In DNA form, the CDR3 reads TGTGCCAGCAGCTTAACACGCAATGAAAAACTGTTTTTT.

The rearrangement uses TRBV7-9 and TRBJ1-5; D is uncertain. Germline V gene data show CDR1 as SEHNR and CDR2 as FQNEAQ (reference sequence). This CDR3 is built from 15 residues. V lost 6 bases and J 3 bases, leaving 15 bases between the germline ends. The CDR3, as DNA: TGTGCCAGCAGTAGAACCGGGAACGACAATCAGCCCCAGCATTTT. Translating gives CASSRTGNDNQPQHF.

The chain couples TRBV10-3 to TRBJ1-1, with 7 bases aligning to TRBD1. The junction had 16 bases not matched to a gene; V was cut back by 10 bases and J by 2 bases. The CDR3 length is 16 residues. Germline loops: CDR1 ENHRY, CDR2 SYGVKD. CDR3: CATQDRRNDLNTEAFF. The CDR3 DNA follows: TGTGCCACCCAGGACAGGCGTAACGACCTAAACACTGAAGCTTTCTTT.

V usage is TRBV10-3 and J usage is TRBJ2-7; 11 bases agree with TRBD1. The J segment lost 3 bases and the V segment lost 9 bases, leaving 7 bases of the junction unmatched. This CDR3 is 14 amino acids long. Germline V CDR1 and CDR2: ENHRY, SYGVKD. As DNA, the CDR3 is TGTGCCATAAGAGACGGGACAGGGGGCTACGAGCAGTACTTC. Translation gives CAIRDGTGGYEQYF.

The gene calls are TRBV5-4 and TRBJ1-1, with 7 bases that match TRBD1. Germline V gives CDR1 SGHNT, CDR2 YYREEE (reference sequence). Trimming at V came to 0 bases and at J to 4 bases, leaving 6 bases not matched to a gene. CDR3 size: 15 residues. The CDR3 region has the DNA TGTGCCAGCAGCTTGGGGGGGGACAGCGGCACTGAAGCTTTCTTT. It is translated as CASSLGGDSGTEAFF. Full variable domain (missing parts from reference TRBV5-4 and TRBJ1-1): ETGVTQSPTHLIKTRGQQVTLRCSSQSGHNTVSWYQQALGQGPQFIFQYYREEENGRGNFPPRFSGLQFPNYSSELNVNALELDDSALYLCASSLGGDSGTEAFFGQGTRLTVV.

CDR3: CASSEYLAGQYF. CDR3 DNA sequence: TGTGCCAGCAGTGAATATCTAGCGGGGCAGTACTTC. This rearrangement joins TRBV25-1 to TRBJ2-7; the match to TRBD2 covers 8 bases. Per the germline V gene, CDR1 is MGHDK and CDR2 is SYGVNS. J gave up 9 bases and V 0 bases, and 1 base lay outside the gene matches. The CDR3 extends over 12 amino acids.

The chain joins TRBV5-1 to TRBJ2-3; 11 bases agree with TRBD2. The CDR3 sequence is 16 residues long. The junction had 3 bases not matched to a gene; V was cut back by 3 bases and J by 0 bases. Germline CDR1 and CDR2: SGHRS and YFSETQ. The CDR3 DNA is TGCGCCAGCAGCTCTGGGACTAGCGGTAGCACAGATACGCAGTATTTT. It translates to CASSSGTSGSTDTQYF.

The chain links TRBV5-1 to TRBJ1-1; TRBD1 matches at 7 bases. The CDR3 length is 13 residues. V shed 7 bases, J shed 7 bases, and the junction held 10 bases outside the gene matches. CDR1 SGHRS and CDR2 YFSETQ come from the germline V gene. This chain's CDR3 is CASSDDRVDEAFF. The DNA for the CDR3 is TGCGCCAGCTCCGACGACAGGGTTGATGAAGCTTTCTTT.